The clone carrying this TCR beta chain was picked up many times. Its antigen is currently unknown. CDR3 length: 15 amino acids. Germline V gene lookup returns CDR1 DFQATT and CDR2 SNEGSKA (reference sequence). V was clipped by 1 base and J by 0 bases, with 10 bases between them. The data are from a study of breast tumors, draining lymph nodes, adjacent tissues. TCRdb re-called the multiplex PCR reads through MiXCR, storing one row per CDR3 protein. The table records roughly 100,000 distinct CDR3 sequences, around 30% of them present only once. Study outcomes and limitations: The lymph node origin of tumor T cells was framed as consistent with a hypothesis, not demonstrated. Tumor TCR diversity was below lymph nodes but above nontumor tissue.

The lymph nodes were axillary draining lymph nodes from breast cancer patients. This TCR was sampled from a female donor with breast cancer. Some clones in this sample may be carry-over from other donors' samples. Sequenced material: axillary lymph node tissue. The gene calls are TRBV20-1 and TRBJ1-5, with D possibly TRBD1 on 5 matching bases. The CDR3 protein is CSARVGVYSNQPQHF. The CDR3 DNA is TGCAGTGCTAGAGTAGGGGTCTATAGCAATCAGCCCCAGCATTTT.